This T cell receptor beta chain was sequenced in a study of cytomegalovirus exposure and HLA in healthy donors. Turning to this clone: Its antigen is undetermined.

General observations from the study: High sensitivity and specificity were reportedly achieved when the classifier diagnosed cytomegalovirus status. In all likelihood, a cluster of highly shared sequence variants was a sequencing artifact.

PCR was performed using 60 Vbeta and 13 Jbeta primers. Only in-frame clones appear in the TCRdb table, and some are missing; sequencing was by immunoSEQ multiplex PCR. This table has 30,000 to 40,000 clones, around 69% appearing once. The CDR3 sequence is 14 residues long. Looked up from germline, CDR1 is MNHNS and CDR2 is SASEGT. This clonotype originated in a woman in her twenties or thirties in good health and CMV-seropositive. What was sequenced was PBMCs. The chain recombines TRBV6-1 with TRBJ2-5, with D hard to call. TRBJ2-7 matches the DNA end more closely, so the J call is doubtful. The CDR3 nucleotides are TGTGCCAGCAGTTCTCCGGGTCTCTCCTACGAGCAGTACTTC. It encodes CASSSPGLSYEQYF.